The T cell receptor (beta chain) under discussion was sequenced for a study of vaccination and CD4 T cells after COVID-19. Turning to the study itself: Controls used CEFX viral epitopes (positive), HIV-1 Nef peptides (negative), or no peptide.

Cultured CD4+ T cell DNA underwent sequencing with the Oncomine TCR Beta short-read assay. In this case, cultured CD4+ T cells provided the extracted genomic DNA. TCRdb called the PCR reads again in MiXCR, with one record for every CDR3 protein. This table holds about 6,000 distinct CDR3 sequences, less than 50% found once. Described treatment: approximately nine-day PBMC culture with coronavirus spike peptide pools or control peptides (ViraFEST assay). CD4+ T lymphocytes from the unexposed donor were collected before the COVID-19 pandemic (2011-2018). Expanded clonotypes were found by TCR sequencing after peptide-pool stimulation (ViraFEST). This clonotype appeared a few times. Its antigen is not known. Findings and limits, study-wide: SARS-CoV-2-reactive clonotypes showed a nonsignificant median rise from roughly 21 to 40.

Trimming removed 6 bases from V and 3 bases from J, with 15 bases in between. Germline-derived CDR1 and CDR2 are MNHNS and SASEGT. This CDR3 spans 16 amino acids. The sequencing input was CD4+ T cells from blood, cultured in vitro. V is TRBV6-1 and J is TRBJ1-6; D not resolved. The source of this sequence is a human donor in good health. CDR3 residues: CASRPDTAGYNSPLHF. The CDR3 region has the DNA TGTGCCAGCAGACCCGACACTGCCGGCTATAATTCACCCCTCCACTTT.